This T cell receptor (beta chain) was identified in a study of early T cells in non-severe SARS-CoV-2 infection. This clonotype showed up many times. Unique molecular identifiers (one per individual cDNA molecule) were attached. A single record per CDR3 protein comes from TCRdb applying MiXCR to the 5' RACE reads. This table has 30,000 or so distinct CDR3 sequences, less than 6.5% appearing once. In germline, CDR1 is SGHDT, CDR2 YYEEEE. The CDR3 runs 16 residues. Trimming cost V 4 bases and J 1 base, with 14 bases left between them. This sequence originates from an adult who was a healthcare worker with PCR-confirmed SARS-CoV-2 infection or an uninfected control (not recorded which). Specimen: whole blood. The rearrangement links TRBV5-6 to TRBJ2-2, with D possibly TRBD1 on 6 matching bases. The CDR3 spells CASSQTLDRNTGELFF. DNA of the CDR3: TGTGCCAGCAGCCAGACTTTGGACAGGAACACCGGGGAGCTGTTTTTT.